Reported below is one TCR beta chain. Its antigen is unidentified. Researchers amplified the TCR beta CDR3 regions from RNA transcripts. TCR CDR3 regions were first amplified by RT-PCR with HTBI primers. TCRdb re-derived calls from the multiplex PCR reads in MiXCR, one entry per CDR3 protein. The sample yields 550,000 to 600,000 distinct CDR3 sequences, 46% seen once. This sample is part of a study of T cells in Graves' hyperthyroidism and ophthalmopathy. Broader study findings: In the blood, most expanded thyroid clonotypes above 0.001 appeared as well. The model foresaw ophthalmopathy a median approximately 6.3 months prior to onset. Patients with ophthalmopathy were separated from those with stable hyperthyroidism by a 13 V-J model.

The CDR3 consists of 16 residues. Trimming pared 5 bases from V and 0 bases from J, leaving 16 bases between. Germline-derived CDR1 and CDR2 are MDHEN and SYDVKM. The chain carries TRBV28 and TRBJ2-5; D not resolved. Sequences were obtained from peripheral blood or thyroid tissue (not recorded which). The sequence was collected from an adult woman with Graves' disease, either hyperthyroidism or ophthalmopathy (not recorded which). In nucleotides, the CDR3 is TGTGCCAGCAGTCCCCACTCGATCCGGGACCAAGAGACCCAGTACTTC. It yields the protein CASSPHSIRDQETQYF.